The subject of this entry is one T cell receptor beta chain. The CDR3 runs 16 residues. Deletions cut 3 bases from V and 2 bases from J, with 16 bases between. Germline loops: CDR1 LGHNA, CDR2 YSLEER. The entry originates in a study of CD8 T cells in Susac syndrome. About the study: Among the Susac syndrome patients who underwent sequencing, five or six had clinically active disease, while eight or nine of them were in remission.

The RNA input was about 0.5 to 1 ug, and it was reverse transcribed with random hexamers. TCRdb ran MiXCR on the immunoSEQ multiplex PCR reads and lists one entry per CDR3 protein. Here the sample spans 150,000 to 180,000 distinct CDR3 sequences, approximately 95% being singletons. The gene calls are TRBV4-3 and TRBJ1-2, with TRBD1 as a possible D gene (6 bases). Sequenced material: CD4+ T cells from PBMCs. The sequence was obtained from a human donor with Susac syndrome. For the CDR3, the DNA is TGCGCCAGCAGCCACAAGGGGGGACGGACGAACTATGGCTACACCTTC. Translating it yields CASSHKGGRTNYGYTF.